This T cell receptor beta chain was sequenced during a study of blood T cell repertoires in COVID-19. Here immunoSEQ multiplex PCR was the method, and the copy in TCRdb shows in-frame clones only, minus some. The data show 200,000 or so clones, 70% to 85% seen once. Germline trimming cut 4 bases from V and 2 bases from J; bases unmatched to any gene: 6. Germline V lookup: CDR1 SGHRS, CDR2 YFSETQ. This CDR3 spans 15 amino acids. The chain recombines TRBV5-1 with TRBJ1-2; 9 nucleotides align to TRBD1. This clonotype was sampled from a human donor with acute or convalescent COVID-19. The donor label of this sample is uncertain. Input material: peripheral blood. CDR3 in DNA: TGCGCCAGCAGCCCTTGGACAGGGGTGAACTATGGCTACACCTTC. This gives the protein CASSPWTGVNYGYTF.